Below are 14 T cell receptor beta chains sequenced from a single sample in a study of tumor-infiltrating lymphocytes in primary liver carcinoma. The researchers produced TCR beta cDNA from 500 to 550 ng total RNA with a constant-region primer. Employing slightly modified ARM-PCR, three nested multiplex PCR rounds were run, and these gave rise to the TCR beta libraries. PCR rounds one and two used TRBV1-TRBV30 forward primers with a C-beta reverse primer for 10 cycles each. TCRdb analysed the multiplex PCR reads with MiXCR anew, one entry per CDR3 protein. The sample includes approximately 310,000 distinct CDR3 sequences, 65% of them seen just once. RNA isolated from unsorted whole blood supplied the blood RNA, with germline DNA also extracted. Material: peripheral blood. The receptors stem from a middle-aged man with primary liver carcinoma and hepatitis B virus infection.

The gene calls are TRBV6-1 and TRBJ2-4; no firm D call. The germline gives CDR1 MNHNS, CDR2 SASEGT. V was pared by 4 bases and J by 0 bases, with 10 bases between. CDR3 length: 15 amino acids. The CDR3 DNA sequence: TGTGCCAGCAGTGGTGTGGCAGTAGCCAAAAACATTCAGTACTTC. The encoded protein is CASSGVAVAKNIQYF.

This clonotype was counted once. A read error is possible here, since a much larger clone lies one base away. V gene TRBV29-1 combines with J gene TRBJ1-1; D gene unclear. Looked up from germline, CDR1 is SQVTM and CDR2 is ANQGSEA. The CDR3 spans 10 residues. In DNA form, the CDR3 reads TGCAGCTCCGGGAACATTGAAGCTTTCTTT. Protein product: CSSGNIEAFF.

Regarding this clonotype: A single base separates this from a much larger clone, so it may be a read error. The V and J genes are TRBV24-1 and TRBJ2-1; 10 bases are shared with TRBD2. Germline V gene data show CDR1 as KGHDR and CDR2 as SFDVKD. The ends lost 9 bases at V and 6 bases at J; junction bases unmatched: 10. The CDR3 is made up of 15 amino acids. In nucleotides, the CDR3 is TGTGCCACCGCCCAGGAGCTAGCGGGAGCCAATGAGCAGTTCTTC. It specifies CATAQELAGANEQFF.

V and J are TRBV11-1 and TRBJ2-1, with D unclear. Germline V gives CDR1 SGHAT, CDR2 FQDESV (reference sequence). This CDR3 contains 19 residues. Between the trimmed V and J ends, which lost 5 bases and 1 base, there was a span of 24 bases. The CDR3 spells CASSPPPVSRFSSYNEQFF. Written as DNA, the CDR3 is TGTGCCAGCAGCCCTCCCCCAGTTAGCCGGTTTAGTTCCTACAATGAGCAGTTCTTC.

The chain employs TRBV29-1 and TRBJ2-5, with TRBD1 identical over 12 bases. This CDR3 has 13 residues. Germline CDR1 and CDR2: SQVTM and ANQGSEA. The trim removed 6 bases at V and 5 bases at J, leaving 4 bases unmatched. The CDR3 DNA reads TGCAGCGTAGCCGGGACAGGGGGCGAGACCCAGTACTTC. This encodes CSVAGTGGETQYF.

The CDR3: CASSCTVAGASYEQYF. Written as DNA, the CDR3 is TGTGCCAGCAGCTGTACTGTAGCGGGAGCCTCTTACGAGCAGTACTTC. The chain is built from TRBV11-2 and TRBJ2-7, with 9 bases fitting TRBD2. Germline lookup yields CDR1 SGHAT and CDR2 FQNNGV. The V and J ends lost 4 bases and 4 bases, in that order; junction bases with no gene match: 11. The CDR3 has 16 residues.

A word on this clonotype: Compared with germline, one end of the junction differs, possibly owing to a read error. The CDR3 sequence: CASSGGLAAASIDTQYF. CDR3 nucleotides: TGCGCCAGCAGCGGAGGACTAGCCGCCGCTAGCATAGATACGCAGTATTTT. J is TRBJ2-3 and V is TRBV5-1; TRBD2 matches at 8 bases. The CDR3 is 17 amino acids. From germline, CDR1 is SGHRS and CDR2 YFSETQ.

There are a few counts of this clonotype. V gene TRBV12-3 or TRBV12-4 combines with J gene TRBJ1-3, with TRBD1 matching over 8 bases. V was pared by 5 bases and J by 1 base, with 4 bases of the junction left unmatched. CDR3 length: 15 amino acids. The CDR3: CASSRDRSSGNTIYF. The CDR3 DNA reads as TGTGCCAGCAGTCGGGACAGGAGTTCTGGAAACACCATATATTTT.

This clonotype was observed many times. V and J are TRBV29-1 and TRBJ1-5, with D unclear. The length of the CDR3 is 12 residues. Germline V CDR1 and CDR2: SQVTM, ANQGSEA. Trimming shortened V by 4 bases and J by 3 bases, and 7 bases separated the two germline ends. Here the CDR3 DNA reads TGCAGCGTTGCAGAGACCAATCAGCCCCAGCATTTT. Its translation is CSVAETNQPQHF.

On this clonotype itself: One end of the junction fails to match germline, which may point to a read error. The chain carries TRBV11-2 and TRBJ2-3; TRBD2 is a possible D gene (5 bases). In germline, CDR1 is SGHAT, CDR2 FQNNGV. This CDR3 has 15 amino acids. CDR3 bases: TGTGCCAGCAACTTAGGAGCACCTAGCACAGATACACAGTATTTT. It specifies CASNLGAPSTDTQYF.

At least ten counts were recorded for this clonotype. The J gene is TRBJ2-7, the V gene TRBV4-1; D perhaps matches TRBD2 (5 bases). CDR1 is MGHRA and CDR2 is YSYEKL in the germline V gene. V dropped 3 bases and J dropped 7 bases, with 10 bases sitting between them. The length of the CDR3 is 12 residues. In DNA form, the CDR3 reads TGCGCCAGCAGCCAGGAGGTAGGGGAGCAGTACTTC. Its translation: CASSQEVGEQYF.

The chain is built from TRBV4-1 and TRBJ2-3, with TRBD2 identical over 8 bases. The germline V gene has CDR1 MGHRA and CDR2 YSYEKL. The CDR3 has 17 amino acids. J was trimmed by 1 base and V by 7 bases; bases with no gene match: 13. CDR3 in DNA: TGCGCCAGCAACCCAGGAGCCGGGACTAGTCGCACAGATACGCAGTATTTT. Its protein is CASNPGAGTSRTDTQYF.

J is TRBJ1-1 and V is TRBV6-6, with TRBD1 matching 7 bases. V trimming: 5 bases; J trimming: 1 base; junction bases outside the gene matches: 10. This CDR3 contains 16 residues. The germline CDR1 and CDR2 sequences are MNHNY and SVGAGI (reference sequence). For the CDR3, the DNA is TGTGCCAGCAGTCCCCCAGGGGGTTGGTCGAACACTGAAGCTTTCTTT. Its protein product is CASSPPGGWSNTEAFF.

In regard to this clonotype: The junction and the germline gene differ at one end; a read error may be behind it. The chain links TRBV12-3 or TRBV12-4 to TRBJ2-3; 10 bases agree with TRBD2. This CDR3 region has 14 residues. The CDR3 bases are TGTGCCAGCAGTTTCGGACTAGCGGTAGATGCGCAGTATTTT. Its protein product is CASSFGLAVDAQYF.